The 15 T cell receptor beta chains reported below all come from one sample, sequenced in a study of cytomegalovirus exposure and HLA in healthy donors. The PCR had 60 Vbeta and 13 Jbeta primers. Method: immunoSEQ multiplex PCR; TCRdb's copy keeps in-frame clones and lacks some. The table records about 130,000 clones, approximately 84% of them present only once. Sequencing input: PBMCs. The receptors stem from a boy between 2 and 10 years old in good health and CMV-seronegative.

The chain combines TRBV6-1 with TRBJ1-6; possible D gene TRBD1, 6 bases. V was pared by 4 bases and J by 5 bases, with 9 bases between. The CDR3 runs to 14 residues. Germline CDR1 is MNHNS and CDR2 is SASEGT. In nucleotides, the CDR3 is TGTGCCAGCAGTGGGACAGCTGATAATTCACCCCTCCACTTT. Translation gives CASSGTADNSPLHF.

The chain has TRBV6-6 and TRBJ1-1; possibly TRBD1 for D (6 bases). V was shortened by 6 bases and J by 4 bases, with 9 bases between the two germline ends. The CDR3 extends over 12 amino acids. CDR1 MNHNY and CDR2 SVGAGI come from the germline V gene (reference sequence). CDR3 loop: CASRQGSTEAFF. The DNA of the CDR3 is TGTGCCAGCAGACAGGGATCCACTGAAGCTTTCTTT.

J is TRBJ2-2 and V is TRBV6-1; D ambiguous. The germline CDR1 and CDR2 sequences are MNHNS and SASEGT. The CDR3 length is 15 residues. Trimming removed 4 bases from V and 1 base from J, with 10 bases in between. Written as DNA, the CDR3 is TGTGCCAGCAGTGTCCAGACGGGGAACACCGGGGAGCTGTTTTTT. Its protein product is CASSVQTGNTGELFF.

This clone was counted only a few times. The CDR3 here is CASSFQGIGMNTEAFF. The CDR3 nucleotides are TGTGCCAGCAGCTTCCAGGGGATCGGGATGAACACTGAAGCTTTCTTT. The rearrangement links TRBV5-6 to TRBJ1-1, with D perhaps matching TRBD1 (6 bases). The CDR3 sequence is 16 residues long. From germline, CDR1 is SGHDT and CDR2 YYEEEE. Trimming pared 2 bases from V and 0 bases from J, leaving 14 bases between.

This clone was detected once. The rearrangement joins TRBV30 to TRBJ1-5; D gene uncertain. CDR1 is GTSNPN and CDR2 is SVGIG in the germline V gene (reference sequence). V was pared by 5 bases and J by 0 bases, with 8 bases between. The CDR3 runs 13 residues. CDR3 in DNA: TGTGCCTGGGCGGAGGCTAGCAATCAGCCCCAGCATTTT. It is translated as CAWAEASNQPQHF.

The chain combines TRBV21-1 with TRBJ2-5; the table assigns TRBD1, which was not confirmed against the DNA. TRBV21-1 is tagged as a pseudogene. This CDR3 has 13 residues. This CDR3 is CASSKGTKETQYF. CDR3 nucleotide sequence: TGTGCCAGCAGCAAAGGGACAAAAGAGACCCAGTACTTC.

The chain joins TRBV4-3 to TRBJ2-7; D might be TRBD2 (6 bases). The germline CDR1 and CDR2 sequences are LGHNA and YSLEER. This CDR3 has 15 amino acids. V was clipped by 4 bases and J by 0 bases, with 13 bases between them. In nucleotides, the CDR3 is TGCGCCAGCAGCCCCCTCGGCGGGACCTCCTACGAGCAGTACTTC. As protein: CASSPLGGTSYEQYF.

This clone has just a few counts. The rearrangement links TRBV29-1 to TRBJ2-1; 7 positions match TRBD2. V dropped 3 bases and J dropped 1; count of bases not matched to a gene: 3. This CDR3 has 14 amino acids. Germline CDR1 SQVTM, CDR2 ANQGSEA. The CDR3 loop reads CSVEWRESYNEQFF. CDR3 bases: TGCAGCGTTGAGTGGCGGGAGTCCTACAATGAGCAGTTCTTC.

This clone is a singleton in its sample. The chain carries TRBV2 and TRBJ1-5, with 10 nucleotides matching TRBD1. Per the germline V gene, CDR1 is SNHLY and CDR2 is FYNNEI. The trim removed 6 bases at V and 7 bases at J, leaving 3 bases unmatched. The CDR3 contains 13 residues. CDR3 loop: CASRDRGGQPQHF. The CDR3 nucleotides are TGTGCCAGCAGGGACAGGGGGGGACAGCCCCAGCATTTT.

The V call is TRBV7-2, the J call TRBJ1-6; no clear D. Trimming pared 4 bases from V and 5 bases from J, leaving 9 bases between. This CDR3 region has 14 residues. Germline values: CDR1 SGHTA, CDR2 FQGNSA. The CDR3 here is CASSSPRDNSPLHF. CDR3 DNA: TGTGCCAGCAGCTCCCCCCGCGATAATTCACCCCTCCACTTT.

J is TRBJ1-5 and V is TRBV6-1; 7 bases agree with TRBD1. The junction had 6 bases not matched to a gene; V was cut back by 1 base and J by 6 bases. This CDR3 spans 15 amino acids. Germline loops: CDR1 MNHNS, CDR2 SASEGT. CDR3 DNA: TGTGCCAGCAGTGAAGTGGGGACAGCAGGTCAGCCCCAGCATTTT. Translating it yields CASSEVGTAGQPQHF.

In this sample, this clone turned up a few times. This rearrangement joins TRBV4-1 to TRBJ2-2, with D possibly TRBD1 on 5 matching bases. Germline V gene sequence: CDR1 MGHRA, CDR2 YSYEKL. V lost 1 base, J lost 6 bases, and 12 bases lay in between. The CDR3 contains 15 residues. CDR3 bases: TGCGCCAGCAGCCAAGGCCCAGGGAATGCCGGGGAGCTGTTTTTT. Residues: CASSQGPGNAGELFF.

CDR3 in DNA: TGCAGCGTTTCCGGGACTAGCGATGAGCAGTTCTTC. Amino acid sequence: CSVSGTSDEQFF. The chain combines TRBV29-1 with TRBJ2-1; TRBD2 aligns across 10 bases. Germline values: CDR1 SQVTM, CDR2 ANQGSEA. After removal of 5 bases from V and 8 bases from J, the junction contained 3 bases not matched to a gene. The CDR3 loop spans 12 amino acids.

J is TRBJ2-7 and V is TRBV4-2; 10 bases fit TRBD2. The trim removed 3 bases at V and 1 base at J, leaving 6 bases unmatched. CDR1 is LGHNA and CDR2 is YNFKEQ in the germline V gene. CDR3 length: 16 amino acids. CDR3 amino acids: CASSHNGLADSYEQYF. The CDR3 region has the DNA TGTGCCAGCAGCCATAATGGACTAGCGGATTCCTACGAGCAGTACTTC.

The chain combines TRBV6-1 with TRBJ2-1, with 13 bases that match TRBD2. The CDR3 is 17 residues long. V was pared by 2 bases and J by 9 bases, with 10 bases of the junction left unmatched. The germline V gene has CDR1 MNHNS and CDR2 SASEGT. CDR3 bases: TGTGCCAGCAGTGAAAGGGGTACTAGCGGGAGGGCCGGTGAGCAGTTCTTC. As protein: CASSERGTSGRAGEQFF.